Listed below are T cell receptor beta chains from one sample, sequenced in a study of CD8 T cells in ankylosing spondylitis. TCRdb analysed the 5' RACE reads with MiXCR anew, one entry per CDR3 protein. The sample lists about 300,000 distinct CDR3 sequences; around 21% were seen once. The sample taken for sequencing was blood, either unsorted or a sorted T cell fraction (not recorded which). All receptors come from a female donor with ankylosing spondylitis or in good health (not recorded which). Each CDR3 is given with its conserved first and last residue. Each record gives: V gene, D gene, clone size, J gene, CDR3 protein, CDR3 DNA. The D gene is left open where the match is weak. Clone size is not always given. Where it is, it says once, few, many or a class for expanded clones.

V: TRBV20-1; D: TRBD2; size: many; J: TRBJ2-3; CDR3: CSARETSGGTQYF; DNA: TGCAGTGCTAGGGAAACTAGCGGGGGGACGCAGTATTTT
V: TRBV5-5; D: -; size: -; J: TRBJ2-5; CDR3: CASSSALPGETQYF; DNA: TGTGCCAGCAGTTCGGCCCTTCCCGGGGAGACCCAGTACTTC
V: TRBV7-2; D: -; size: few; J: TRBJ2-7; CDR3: CASSLTTLGEQYF; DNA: TGTGCCAGCAGCTTAACCACCCTGGGGGAGCAGTACTTC
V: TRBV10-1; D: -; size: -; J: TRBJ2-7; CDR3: CASSNAGENYEQYF; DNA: TGCGCCAGCAGTAACGCGGGCGAGAACTACGAGCAGTACTTC
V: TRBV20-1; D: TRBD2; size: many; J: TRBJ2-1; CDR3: CSARLHISGSNEQFF; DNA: TGCAGTGCTAGACTCCATATTAGCGGGAGCAATGAGCAGTTCTTC
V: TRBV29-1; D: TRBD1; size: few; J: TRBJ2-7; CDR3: CSGGQQGEEQYF; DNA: TGCAGCGGGGGTCAACAGGGGGAAGAGCAGTACTTC
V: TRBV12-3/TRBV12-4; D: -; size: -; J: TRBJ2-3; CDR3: CASTLYRRTDTQYF; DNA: TGTGCCAGCACCCTGTACAGGCGTACGGATACGCAGTATTTT
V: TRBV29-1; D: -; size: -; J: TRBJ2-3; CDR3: CSVGGPAFAGTDTQYF; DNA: TGCAGCGTTGGGGGACCGGCCTTCGCCGGCACAGATACGCAGTATTTT
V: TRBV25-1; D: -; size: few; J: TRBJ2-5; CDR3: CASSWAGREETQYF; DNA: TGTGCCAGCAGTTGGGCGGGAAGGGAAGAGACCCAGTACTTC
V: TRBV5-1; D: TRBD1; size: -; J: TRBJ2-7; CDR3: CASSAGQGAFNEQYF; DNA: TGCGCCAGCAGCGCCGGACAGGGGGCTTTCAACGAGCAGTACTTC
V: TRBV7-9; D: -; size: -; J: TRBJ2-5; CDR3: CASSFHKETQYF; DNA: TGTGCCAGCAGCTTCCACAAAGAGACCCAGTACTTC
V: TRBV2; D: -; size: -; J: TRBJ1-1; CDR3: CASRAEGSAFF; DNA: TGTGCCAGCAGGGCGGAGGGGTCGGCTTTCTTT
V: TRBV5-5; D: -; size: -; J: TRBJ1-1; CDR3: CASSNFLADTEAFF; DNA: TGTGCCAGCAGCAACTTTCTGGCGGACACTGAAGCTTTCTTT
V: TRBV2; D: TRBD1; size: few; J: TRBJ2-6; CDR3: CASRAGTGVRSGANVLTF; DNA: TGTGCCAGCAGAGCGGGGACAGGGGTCCGCTCTGGGGCCAACGTCCTGACTTTC
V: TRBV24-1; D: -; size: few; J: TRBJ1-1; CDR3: CATRGTGWGDTEAFF; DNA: TGTGCCACCAGGGGAACAGGGTGGGGGGACACTGAAGCTTTCTTT
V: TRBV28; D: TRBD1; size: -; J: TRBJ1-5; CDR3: CASSLWAGGQTQPQHF; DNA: TGTGCCAGCAGTTTATGGGCAGGGGGCCAAACACAGCCCCAGCATTTT
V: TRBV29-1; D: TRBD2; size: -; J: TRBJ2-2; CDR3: CSVEGFRGAGGTGELFF; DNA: TGCAGCGTTGAAGGGTTCCGTGGAGCGGGAGGAACCGGGGAGCTGTTTTTT
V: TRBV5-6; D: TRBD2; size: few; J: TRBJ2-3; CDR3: CASSLIAGGTDTQYF; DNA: TGTGCCAGCAGCTTGATAGCGGGAGGCACAGATACGCAGTATTTT
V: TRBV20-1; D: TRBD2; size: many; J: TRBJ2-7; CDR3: CSREGLSSYEQYF; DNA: TGCAGTCGGGAGGGACTCAGCTCCTACGAGCAGTACTTC
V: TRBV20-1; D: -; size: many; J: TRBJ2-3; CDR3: CSARGGRDGTDTQYF; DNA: TGCAGTGCTAGAGGAGGGCGGGATGGCACAGATACGCAGTATTTT
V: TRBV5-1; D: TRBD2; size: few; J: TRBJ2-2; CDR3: CASSLLGRALNTGELFF; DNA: TGCGCCAGCAGCTTGTTAGGGAGGGCCTTAAACACCGGGGAGCTGTTTTTT
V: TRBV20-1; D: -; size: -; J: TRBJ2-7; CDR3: CSAPRTESYEQYF; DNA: TGCAGTGCCCCCCGGACGGAATCCTACGAGCAGTACTTC
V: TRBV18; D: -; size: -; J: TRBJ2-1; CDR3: CASSDSFYNEQFF; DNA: TGTGCCAGCTCAGACAGCTTCTACAATGAGCAGTTCTTC
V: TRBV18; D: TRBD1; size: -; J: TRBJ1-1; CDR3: CASSPQPPGQGAFTEAFF; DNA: TGTGCCAGCTCTCCCCAGCCACCGGGACAGGGGGCATTCACTGAAGCTTTCTTT
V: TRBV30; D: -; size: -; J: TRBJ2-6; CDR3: CAWTPGANVLTF; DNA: TGTGCCTGGACCCCAGGGGCCAACGTCCTGACTTTC
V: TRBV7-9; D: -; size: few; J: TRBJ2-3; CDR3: CASSQGGGQRTTDTQYF; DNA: TGTGCCAGCAGCCAAGGGGGGGGGCAGCGGACCACAGATACGCAGTATTTT
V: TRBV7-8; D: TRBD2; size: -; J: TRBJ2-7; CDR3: CASSARLAGVVLYEQYF; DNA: TGTGCCAGCAGCGCCCGACTAGCGGGAGTTGTTCTCTACGAGCAGTACTTC
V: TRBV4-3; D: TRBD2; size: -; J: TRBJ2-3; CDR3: CASSQVASGRFAQYF; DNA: TGCGCCAGCAGCCAAGTGGCTAGCGGGAGGTTTGCGCAGTATTTT
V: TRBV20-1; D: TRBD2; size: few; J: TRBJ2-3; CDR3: CSAIASGGSTDTQYF; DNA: TGCAGTGCTATCGCGTCGGGGGGGAGCACAGATACGCAGTATTTT
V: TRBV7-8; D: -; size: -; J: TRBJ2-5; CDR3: CASSLPETQYF; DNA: TGTGCCAGCAGCTTACCAGAGACCCAGTACTTC
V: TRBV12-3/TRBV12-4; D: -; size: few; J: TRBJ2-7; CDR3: CASSPTGIDEQYF; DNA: TGTGCCAGCAGCCCTACAGGGATCGACGAGCAGTACTTC
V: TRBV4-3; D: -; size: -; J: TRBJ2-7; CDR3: CASSHLLDPSYEQYF; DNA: TGCGCCAGCAGCCATTTACTCGACCCCTCCTACGAGCAGTACTTC
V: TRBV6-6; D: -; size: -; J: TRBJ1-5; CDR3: CASSYSGGYNQPQHF; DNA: TGTGCCAGCAGTTACTCGGGCGGGTACAATCAGCCCCAGCATTTT
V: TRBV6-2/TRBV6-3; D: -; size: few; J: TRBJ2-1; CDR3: CASSYEKTSLSPEQFF; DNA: TGTGCCAGCAGTTACGAGAAGACTAGTTTGAGCCCTGAGCAGTTCTTC
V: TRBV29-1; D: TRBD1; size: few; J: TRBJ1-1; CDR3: CSVAQGAAEAFF; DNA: TGCAGCGTTGCGCAGGGGGCGGCTGAAGCTTTCTTT
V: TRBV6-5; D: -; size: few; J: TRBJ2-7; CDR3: CASSSLALPYEQYF; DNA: TGTGCCAGCAGTTCCCTTGCCCTTCCCTACGAGCAGTACTTC
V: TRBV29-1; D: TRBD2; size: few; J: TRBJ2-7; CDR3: CSVRASGSYEQYF; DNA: TGCAGCGTTAGGGCTAGCGGGTCCTACGAGCAGTACTTC
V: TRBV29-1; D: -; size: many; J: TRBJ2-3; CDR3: CSVEEVGNTQYF; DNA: TGCAGCGTTGAGGAAGTGGGTAATACGCAGTATTTT
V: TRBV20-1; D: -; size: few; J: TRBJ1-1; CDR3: CSAAYRVNTEAFF; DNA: TGCAGTGCTGCTTACAGAGTGAACACTGAAGCTTTCTTT
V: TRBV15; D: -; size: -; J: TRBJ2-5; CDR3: CATSRDGLQETQYF; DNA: TGTGCCACCAGCAGAGACGGCCTGCAAGAGACCCAGTACTTC
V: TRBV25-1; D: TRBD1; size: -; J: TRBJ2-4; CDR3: CASSERQGYDKNIQYF; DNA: TGTGCCAGCAGTGAGAGACAGGGTTACGACAAAAACATTCAGTACTTC
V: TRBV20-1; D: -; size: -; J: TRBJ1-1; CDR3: CSAPPPGNTEAFF; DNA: TGCAGTGCTCCCCCCCCAGGGAACACTGAAGCTTTCTTT
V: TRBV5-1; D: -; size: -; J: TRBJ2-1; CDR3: CASSLAGGVQRNYNEQFF; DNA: TGCGCCAGCAGCTTGGCAGGGGGGGTACAGCGGAACTACAATGAGCAGTTCTTC
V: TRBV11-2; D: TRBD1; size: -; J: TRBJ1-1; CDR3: CASSYHDRVNTEAFF; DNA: TGTGCCAGCAGCTACCATGACAGGGTGAACACTGAAGCTTTCTTT
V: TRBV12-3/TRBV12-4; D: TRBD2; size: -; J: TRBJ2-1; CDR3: CASSLPLQRDYNEQFF; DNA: TGTGCCAGCAGTCTCCCACTCCAGCGGGATTACAATGAGCAGTTCTTC
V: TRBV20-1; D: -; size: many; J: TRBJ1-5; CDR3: CSAPPGQGNQPQHF; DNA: TGCAGTGCCCCGCCTGGTCAGGGGAATCAGCCCCAGCATTTT